Sequencing of this T cell receptor beta chain was carried out in a study of blood T cell repertoires in COVID-19. In the study overall: Spain, Italy and the United States supplied samples that represented acute and convalescent COVID-19. Sources were T cells, B-cell-depleted T cells, or PBMCs; the material itself was cDNA or gDNA.

The CDR3 totals 16 residues. With 3 bases clipped from V and 4 bases from J, the junction kept 5 bases outside the gene matches. CDR1 is SGHRS, CDR2 YFSETQ, per germline. Per the study methods: Estimation of nucleated cell counts was performed using reference gene primer amplification. Sequencing was performed with immunoSEQ multiplex PCR; in TCRdb, only in-frame clones are kept and a portion is missing. V and J calls and clone size are as listed in that table; D and trimming were resolved from the DNA. The sample includes 200,000 to 300,000 clones, 85% to 95% of them seen just once. The genes are TRBV5-1 and TRBJ1-5; 12 positions agree with TRBD1. The TCR was taken from a young man with COVID-19, enrolled during active disease. The sample was peripheral blood. The DNA of the CDR3 is TGCGCCAGCAGCTACCGGGACAGGGGGCGAAATCAGCCCCAGCATTTT. It is translated as CASSYRDRGRNQPQHF. Filled out from reference TRBV5-1 and TRBJ1-5, the complete variable domain reads KAGVTQTPRYLIKTRGQQVTLSCSPISGHRSVSWYQQTPGQGLQFLFEYFSETQRNKGNFPGRFSGRQFSNSRSEMNVSTLELGDSALYLCASSYRDRGRNQPQHFGDGTRLSIL.